This T cell receptor beta chain was profiled in a study of T cells in Graves' hyperthyroidism and ophthalmopathy. The CDR3 consists of 15 residues. Trimming took off 4 bases at V and 2 bases at J, with 12 bases between the two ends. Looked up from germline, CDR1 is SNHLY and CDR2 is FYNNEI. Amplification yielded TCR beta CDR3 regions, with RNA transcripts as the source. HTBI primers were used for first-round RT-PCR of the TCR CDR3. TCRdb ran MiXCR on the multiplex PCR reads and lists one entry per CDR3 protein. The sample carries 300,000 to 400,000 distinct CDR3 sequences, around 18% recorded once. This clonotype appeared many times.

This clonotype was obtained from a man aged 18-30 years with Graves' ophthalmopathy. Specimen: blood. The chain has TRBV2 and TRBJ1-5; D remains unclear. This CDR3 is CASSVEERGNQPQHF. CDR3 in DNA: TGTGCCAGCAGTGTAGAAGAGAGGGGCAATCAGCCCCAGCATTTT.